The 23 T cell receptor beta chains below all came from one sample that was sequenced in a study of T-cell reconstitution after alpha-beta-depleted transplantation in children. The library targeted TCRbeta and was prepared with unique molecular identifiers. MiXCR was run by TCRdb on the PCR reads, yielding one entry per CDR3 protein. Of roughly 590,000 distinct CDR3 sequences listed, around a sixth are singletons. This specimen was PBMCs from the stem cell graft donor, taken from the stem cell graft. The receptors originated from a human donor who donated a stem cell graft to a child with acute myeloid leukemia.

There are a few counts of this clonotype. The V call is TRBV6-2 or TRBV6-3, the J call TRBJ2-2; D ambiguous. The CDR3 spans 15 residues. Between the trimmed V and J ends, which lost 7 bases and 3 bases, there was a span of 15 bases. CDR1 MNHEY and CDR2 SVGEGT come from the germline V gene. CDR3 nucleotide sequence: TGTGCCAGCACCCCCTTTAAGAGCTACACCGGGGAGCTGTTTTTT. It is translated as CASTPFKSYTGELFF.

The chain joins TRBV12-3 or TRBV12-4 to TRBJ2-1; D is uncertain. The germline V and J ends were trimmed by 6 bases and 3 bases, with 9 bases remaining between them. There are 13 residues in the CDR3. CDR3 amino acids: CASSPHLYNEQFF. Here the CDR3 DNA reads TGTGCCAGCAGCCCCCACCTCTACAATGAGCAGTTCTTC.

J is TRBJ2-3 and V is TRBV20-1, with TRBD1 matching 11 bases. Losses at the gene ends were 3 bases for V and 4 bases for J; bases not matched to a gene: 3. Germline loops: CDR1 DFQATT, CDR2 SNEGSKA (reference sequence). The CDR3 has 14 residues. Here the CDR3 reads CSAREGQGADTQYF. DNA of the CDR3: TGCAGTGCTAGGGAGGGACAGGGGGCAGATACGCAGTATTTT.

This clonotype occurred many times. This rearrangement joins TRBV27 to TRBJ2-1; D is unclear. Germline V CDR1 and CDR2: MNHEY, SMNVEV (reference sequence). The CDR3 totals 13 residues. V lost 0 bases and J lost 4, with 4 bases in between. The CDR3 spells CASSLSVYNEQFF. In nucleotides, the CDR3 is TGTGCCAGCAGTTTATCGGTGTACAATGAGCAGTTCTTC.

A remark on this clonotype: This may be a read error: a much more frequent sequence differs by one nucleotide. V and J are TRBV29-1 and TRBJ2-5; possible D gene TRBD2, 6 bases. Germline CDR1 and CDR2: SQVTM and ANQGSEA. This CDR3 is built from 14 residues. The CDR3 region is CSVDAGLTQEIQYF. In DNA form, the CDR3 reads TGCAGCGTTGATGCGGGGCTCACTCAAGAGATCCAGTACTTC.

This clonotype was counted ten times or more. The chain couples TRBV6-5 to TRBJ1-5, with 7 bases lining up with TRBD1. This CDR3 is built from 14 residues. Looked up from germline, CDR1 is MNHEY and CDR2 is SVGAGI. The J segment lost 0 bases and the V segment lost 6 bases, leaving 2 bases of the junction unmatched. Here the CDR3 DNA reads TGTGCCAGCAGCAGGGGGGATAGCAATCAGCCCCAGCATTTT. As protein: CASSRGDSNQPQHF.

The chain is built from TRBV6-2 or TRBV6-3 and TRBJ1-5; tentatively, D is TRBD1 (5 bases). The CDR3 runs to 14 residues. CDR1 is MNHEY, CDR2 SVGEGT, per germline. The V and J ends lost 0 bases and 6 bases respectively, with 9 bases between them. The chain's CDR3 is CASSYSGRGQPQHF. CDR3 nucleotide sequence: TGTGCCAGCAGTTACTCGGGACGCGGTCAGCCCCAGCATTTT.

This rearrangement joins TRBV5-1 to TRBJ1-5; D is possibly TRBD1 (6 bases). The CDR3 runs 15 residues. V was pared by 4 bases and J by 3 bases, with 14 bases between. Germline V CDR1 and CDR2: SGHRS, YFSETQ. The CDR3 region has the DNA TGCGCCAGCAGCGAAAATGACAGGACCAATCAGCCCCAGCATTTT. Translation: CASSENDRTNQPQHF. Looking up the rest from reference TRBV5-1 and TRBJ1-5 gives the full variable domain: KAGVTQTPRYLIKTRGQQVTLSCSPISGHRSVSWYQQTPGQGLQFLFEYFSETQRNKGNFPGRFSGRQFSNSRSEMNVSTLELGDSALYLCASSENDRTNQPQHFGDGTRLSIL.

This clonotype was seen ten or more times. V is TRBV20-1 and J is TRBJ2-2; possibly TRBD1 for D (5 bases). The CDR3 totals 14 residues. The V gene lost 2 bases and the J gene lost 4 bases, with 11 bases spanning the gap. Germline V lookup: CDR1 DFQATT, CDR2 SNEGSKA (reference sequence). The CDR3 DNA is TGCAGTGCTAGAACTAAGGGGTTCACCGGGGAGCTGTTTTTT. Amino acids: CSARTKGFTGELFF.

The V call is TRBV21-1, the J call TRBJ2-3; TRBD2 reflects the table's D call only, with no check against the DNA. TRBV21-1 is termed a pseudogene. This CDR3 contains 15 residues. CDR3 sequence (DNA): TGTGCCAGCAGCAAAGTGGTTATCTCCCCAGATACGCAGTATTTT. It is translated as CASSKVVISPDTQYF.

This clonotype occurred many times. The genes are TRBV25-1 and TRBJ2-7; the D is unclear. The germline V gene has CDR1 MGHDK and CDR2 SYGVNS. V was shortened by 0 bases and J by 0 bases, with 3 bases between the two germline ends. The CDR3 runs to 13 residues. As DNA, the CDR3 is TGTGCCAGCAGTGAATACAGCTCCTACGAGCAGTACGTC. Protein product: CASSEYSSYEQYV.

There are a few counts of this clonotype. V gene TRBV4-2 combines with J gene TRBJ1-2, with D unresolved. This CDR3 comprises 10 residues. The V end was cut by 6 bases, the J end by 7 bases, with 6 bases between. The germline V gene has CDR1 LGHNA and CDR2 YNFKEQ. CDR3 sequence: CASRGTGYTF. The CDR3, as DNA: TGTGCCAGCAGGGGTACTGGCTACACCTTC.

A note on this clonotype: A much bigger clone sits one base away, suggesting this may be a read error. The V gene is TRBV6-4, the J gene TRBJ1-2; D call uncertain. Germline CDR1 MRHNA, CDR2 SNTAGT. This CDR3 spans 15 amino acids. The V and J ends lost 6 bases and 0 bases respectively, with 14 bases between them. This CDR3 reads CASSRNRMTNYGYTF. The CDR3 DNA reads TGTGCCAGCAGCAGGAATCGGATGACTAACTATGGCTACACCTTC.

The chain uses TRBV30 and TRBJ1-2, with 8 bases matching TRBD1. Trimming removed 1 base from V and 7 bases from J; junction bases left unmatched: 8. This CDR3 spans 14 amino acids. The germline V gene has CDR1 GTSNPN and CDR2 SVGIG (reference sequence). DNA for the CDR3: TGTGCCTGGAGTGGGGGGACAGGAGGTAGTGGCTACACCTTC. This translates into CAWSGGTGGSGYTF.

This clonotype occurred many times. The chain is built from TRBV5-6 and TRBJ1-6; D not certain. Trimming cost V 3 bases and J 4 bases, with 8 bases left between them. Germline V gene sequence: CDR1 SGHDT, CDR2 YYEEEE. The CDR3 covers 14 residues. The CDR3 coding sequence is TGTGCCAGCAGCTCGGATGGGTATAATTCACCCCTCCACTTT. Amino acid sequence: CASSSDGYNSPLHF.

This clonotype appeared many times. CDR3 sequence (DNA): TGTGCCAGCAGTTACAGACAGGGCCAAGAGACCCAGTACTTC. It is translated as CASSYRQGQETQYF. This chain links TRBV6-5 with TRBJ2-5; 7 bases map to TRBD1. The CDR3 runs to 14 residues. Losses at the gene ends were 2 bases for V and 1 base for J; bases not matched to a gene: 1. Germline V gene data show CDR1 as MNHEY and CDR2 as SVGAGI.

V gene TRBV21-1 combines with J gene TRBJ2-1; the table's D call, TRBD2, has no DNA check behind it. TRBV21-1 is a pseudogene locus. The CDR3 has 14 amino acids. Here the CDR3 DNA reads TGTGCCAGCAGCAAAGACACTAGAGGGAATGAGCAGTTCTTC. This translates into CASSKDTRGNEQFF.

This clonotype has just a few counts. This chain connects TRBV20-1 to TRBJ1-3, with 9 nucleotides matching TRBD1. The CDR3 consists of 17 residues. V shed 6 bases, J shed 0 bases, and the junction held 12 bases outside the gene matches. Germline CDR1 DFQATT, CDR2 SNEGSKA (reference sequence). The CDR3 spells CSARGDRVSTSGNTIYF. The CDR3 DNA sequence: TGCAGTGCCCGAGGGGACAGGGTATCCACCTCTGGAAACACCATATATTTT.

This chain joins TRBV18 and TRBJ2-2, with 8 nucleotides matching TRBD1. After removal of 1 base from V and 5 bases from J, the junction contained 6 bases not matched to a gene. Germline loops: CDR1 KGHSH, CDR2 LQKENI. This CDR3 spans 16 amino acids. CDR3 loop: CASSPQPRTGTGELFF. In DNA form, the CDR3 reads TGTGCCAGCTCACCACAACCCCGGACAGGGACCGGGGAGCTGTTTTTT.

To note about this clonotype: This clone may be a read error of a much larger clone one base away. The chain recombines TRBV13 with TRBJ1-5; possible D gene TRBD1, 5 bases. Germline V gene lookup returns CDR1 PRHDT and CDR2 FYEKMQ (reference sequence). The CDR3 runs to 14 residues. Written as DNA, the CDR3 is TGTCCCAGCAGCTCCCGGGGGGGCAATCAGCCCCAGCATTTT. Its translation is CPSSSRGGNQPQHF.

The sample holds many counts of this clonotype. The chain has TRBV20-1 and TRBJ1-3, with D perhaps matching TRBD1 (6 bases). Germline loops: CDR1 DFQATT, CDR2 SNEGSKA (reference sequence). With 6 bases removed from V and 1 base from J, the gap between germline ends came to 10 bases. The CDR3 loop spans 13 amino acids. The DNA of the CDR3 is TGCAGTGCCACCACAGGGTCTGGAAACACCATATATTTT. Its protein product is CSATTGSGNTIYF.

There are a few counts of this clonotype. J is TRBJ1-1 and V is TRBV20-1; possibly TRBD1 for D (6 bases). Germline CDR1 and CDR2: DFQATT and SNEGSKA (reference sequence). Deletions cut 3 bases from V and 0 bases from J, with 14 bases between. The CDR3 consists of 15 residues. In DNA form, the CDR3 reads TGCAGTGCTAGTTTCGGGGGCGGAATGAACACTGAAGCTTTCTTT. Translation: CSASFGGGMNTEAFF.

CDR3 region: CASSPTSIFSGNTIYF. Written as DNA, the CDR3 is TGCGCCAGCAGCCCTACCTCGATATTCTCTGGAAACACCATATATTTT. The V call is TRBV5-1, the J call TRBJ1-3; D unresolved. CDR3 length: 16 residues. Germline CDR1 SGHRS, CDR2 YFSETQ. The V gene lost 4 bases and the J gene lost 0 bases, with 14 bases spanning the gap.